These 29 T cell receptor beta chains came from one sample sequenced in a study of T-cell reconstitution after alpha-beta-depleted transplantation in children (TCRdb year 2016). Libraries were made using PCR. This sample was sequenced with an Illumina HiSeq 2500. TCR libraries were prepared with molecular barcoding, using unique molecular identifiers to normalize TCRbeta repertoire quantification. Clones were called with MiXCR by TCRdb after fastp trimmed the public reads at Q25, and only in-frame beta chains were retained. Every distinct CDR3 protein forms one entry, paired with its most common genes and DNA. This sample lists about 980,000 distinct CDR3 sequences; roughly 31% were detected once. Of the sample, 25% to 35% is held by the ten largest clones. The treatment or condition tag for this specimen amounts to: allogeneic hematopoietic cell transplantation with graft depleted of TCRalphabeta T cells and CD19 B cells.

The starting material was PBMCs, mostly from graft donor cells, obtained 360 days after TCRalphabeta/CD19-depleted stem cell transplant. These receptors originate from a boy in the first two years of life who had a stem cell transplant for SCID, so the T cells may come from the graft donor.

This clonotype was seen more than once but under ten times. The CDR3 bases are TGTGCCATCAGTGAGTCGGTCACAGGTGGTCGGAGGGCCAACGTCCTGACTTTC. As protein: CAISESVTGGRRANVLTF. The chain employs TRBV10-3 and TRBJ2-6; TRBD1 is a possible D gene (5 bases). Germline values: CDR1 ENHRY, CDR2 SYGVKD. The CDR3 contains 18 residues. V lost 0 bases, J lost 5 bases, and 17 bases lay in between.

This clonotype was seen more than once but under ten times. The rearrangement uses TRBV5-1 and TRBJ2-1; D perhaps matches TRBD1 (5 bases). CDR1 is SGHRS, CDR2 YFSETQ, per germline. Trimming removed 3 bases from V and 5 bases from J, with 12 bases in between. This CDR3 region has 14 residues. This CDR3 reads CASSSRGRDNEQFF. The CDR3 DNA reads TGCGCCAGCAGCTCGCGAGGCAGGGACAATGAGCAGTTCTTC. Using reference TRBV5-1 and TRBJ2-1 for the parts outside the CDR3, the full variable domain is KAGVTQTPRYLIKTRGQQVTLSCSPISGHRSVSWYQQTPGQGLQFLFEYFSETQRNKGNFPGRFSGRQFSNSRSEMNVSTLELGDSALYLCASSSRGRDNEQFFGPGTRLTVL.

This clonotype was seen a handful of times. J is TRBJ2-3 and V is TRBV12-3 or TRBV12-4; possibly TRBD2 for D (5 bases). Trimming shortened V by 4 bases and J by 2 bases, and 13 bases separated the two germline ends. CDR3 size: 15 residues. The CDR3 sequence: CASSSRGSSTDTQYF. CDR3 coding DNA: TGTGCCAGCAGTTCTCGGGGATCTTCCACAGATACGCAGTATTTT.

The chain has TRBV28 and TRBJ2-3; a weak D match, TRBD2 (5 bases). Trimming cost V 2 bases and J 10 bases, with 10 bases left between them. The CDR3 runs to 12 residues. Germline loops: CDR1 MDHEN, CDR2 SYDVKM. This chain's CDR3 is CASSLDPGSQYF. DNA of the CDR3: TGTGCCAGCAGTTTAGATCCGGGGTCGCAGTATTTT.

The chain is built from TRBV30 and TRBJ2-7, with D perhaps matching TRBD1 (6 bases). With 3 bases removed from V and 3 bases from J, the gap between germline ends came to 12 bases. Germline assignment: CDR1 GTSNPN and CDR2 SVGIG (reference sequence). This CDR3 spans 13 amino acids. CDR3 loop: CAWSPRGNYEQYF. The DNA for the CDR3 is TGTGCCTGGAGCCCGAGGGGGAACTACGAGCAGTACTTC.

The chain joins TRBV5-1 to TRBJ2-7; perhaps TRBD1 as D (5 bases). V dropped 6 bases and J dropped 7 bases, with 14 bases sitting between them. CDR3 size: 12 residues. Germline assignment: CDR1 SGHRS and CDR2 YFSETQ. The DNA for the CDR3 is TGCGCCAGCACCCCAGGGATGGGAGAGCAGTACTTC. It encodes CASTPGMGEQYF. The whole variable domain, remainder taken from reference TRBV5-1 and TRBJ2-7, is KAGVTQTPRYLIKTRGQQVTLSCSPISGHRSVSWYQQTPGQGLQFLFEYFSETQRNKGNFPGRFSGRQFSNSRSEMNVSTLELGDSALYLCASTPGMGEQYFGPGTRLTVT.

The J gene is TRBJ2-1, the V gene TRBV12-3 or TRBV12-4, with TRBD2 matching over 10 bases. This CDR3 spans 16 amino acids. J gave up 7 bases and V 1 base, and 7 bases lay outside the gene matches. The CDR3: CASSLGDSGGANEQFF. As DNA, the CDR3 is TGTGCCAGCAGTTTAGGAGACAGCGGGGGGGCGAATGAGCAGTTCTTC.

The rearrangement joins TRBV27 to TRBJ2-7, with 8 bases fitting TRBD2. Looked up from germline, CDR1 is MNHEY and CDR2 is SMNVEV (reference sequence). The CDR3 is 14 amino acids. The V and J ends lost 9 bases and 4 bases, in that order; junction bases with no gene match: 11. CDR3 sequence (DNA): TGTGCCAGTCGCACGGCCAGCGGGGGTTACGAGCAGTACTTC. It yields the protein CASRTASGGYEQYF.

This clonotype was seen more than once but under ten times. The V call is TRBV7-9, the J call TRBJ2-2; D tentatively reads TRBD1 or TRBD2 (5 bases each). The CDR3 totals 16 residues. Germline CDR1 is SEHNR and CDR2 is FQNEAQ (reference sequence). Deletions cut 3 bases from V and 1 base from J, with 12 bases between. The CDR3: CASSFTGTQNTGELFF. The CDR3 coding sequence is TGTGCCAGCAGCTTCACCGGGACCCAGAACACCGGGGAGCTGTTTTTT.

This rearrangement joins TRBV12-3 or TRBV12-4 to TRBJ2-5; no clear D gene. V was trimmed by 1 base and J by 7 bases, leaving 7 bases between them. There are 12 residues in the CDR3. In DNA, the CDR3 is TGTGCCAGCAGTTTAGATGAAGCGACCCAGTACTTC. Protein sequence: CASSLDEATQYF.

This clonotype appeared a few times. This chain links TRBV5-1 with TRBJ1-2; D unclear. Germline CDR1 reads SGHRS; CDR2 reads YFSETQ. CDR3 length: 15 residues. Trimming left V 0 bases short and J 5 bases short, with 14 bases between. CDR3 DNA sequence: TGCGCCAGCAGCTTGGCCACGGGAGCTGGGTATGGCTACACCTTC. This encodes CASSLATGAGYGYTF.

V usage is TRBV12-3 or TRBV12-4 and J usage is TRBJ2-3, with 9 bases that match TRBD1. J was trimmed by 1 base and V by 3 bases; bases with no gene match: 11. The CDR3 has 18 residues. CDR3 coding DNA: TGTGCCAGCAGTTTCCAGCTACTCCGGGACAGGGGCACAGATACGCAGTATTTT. Translated, it gives CASSFQLLRDRGTDTQYF.

This clonotype was recorded only once. The chain couples TRBV29-1 to TRBJ2-2; 7 bases are shared with TRBD1. The CDR3 is 11 amino acids. J lost 6 bases, V lost 7 bases, and 2 bases had no gene match. The V gene's germline CDR1 is SQVTM and CDR2 ANQGSEA. The CDR3 nucleotides are TGCAGCGCTACAGGGGCCGGGGAGCTGTTTTTT. Translation: CSATGAGELFF.

The CDR3 loop reads CASSPSSGGTSYNEQFF. The CDR3 nucleotides are TGTGCCAGCAGTCCTTCTAGCGGGGGGACCTCCTACAATGAGCAGTTCTTC. The chain recombines TRBV28 with TRBJ2-1; TRBD2 matches 11 bases. Germline CDR1 reads MDHEN; CDR2 reads SYDVKM. The V gene end was trimmed by 5 bases and the J gene end by 0 bases; junction bases not matched to a gene: 6. The CDR3 has 17 residues.

The chain combines TRBV7-8 with TRBJ1-5; D is possibly TRBD1 (5 bases). V lost 3 bases and J 0 bases, leaving 15 bases between the germline ends. Germline V CDR1 and CDR2: SGHVS, FQNEAQ. The CDR3 is 17 amino acids. The chain's CDR3 is CASSLFRGLYSNQPQHF. The CDR3 DNA reads TGTGCCAGCAGCTTGTTCCGGGGCCTTTATAGCAATCAGCCCCAGCATTTT.

The V and J genes are TRBV7-9 and TRBJ2-2; D uncertain. CDR3 length: 12 residues. Trimming took off 5 bases at V and 7 bases at J, with 8 bases between the two ends. From germline, CDR1 is SEHNR and CDR2 FQNEAQ (reference sequence). The CDR3 DNA reads TGTGCCAGCAGCCTCAATGACGGGGAGCTGTTTTTT. Its translation is CASSLNDGELFF. Full variable domain (missing parts from reference TRBV7-9 and TRBJ2-2): DTGVSQNPRHKITKRGQNVTFRCDPISEHNRLYWYRQTLGQGPEFLTYFQNEAQLEKSRLLSDRFSAERPKGSFSTLEIQRTEQGDSAMYLCASSLNDGELFFGEGSRLTVL.

The rearrangement links TRBV15 to TRBJ2-1; TRBD1 aligns across 8 bases. This CDR3 contains 15 residues. Germline CDR1 and CDR2: LNHNV and YYDKDF (reference sequence). The V and J ends lost 4 bases and 7 bases, in that order; junction bases with no gene match: 9. This CDR3 is CATSKVTGVENEQFF. The CDR3 DNA reads as TGTGCCACCAGCAAAGTGACAGGGGTGGAAAATGAGCAGTTCTTC.

The rearrangement links TRBV21-1 to TRBJ2-7; the D call TRBD1 from the table was never checked on the DNA. TRBV21-1 is termed a pseudogene. This CDR3 comprises 18 residues. CDR3 sequence (DNA): TGTGCCAGCACCACACCGGGACAGGGTAGCCATATTAACTACGAGCAGTACTTC. This translates into CASTTPGQGSHINYEQYF.

V and J are TRBV7-2 and TRBJ2-7; 7 bases are a match to TRBD2. From germline, CDR1 is SGHTA and CDR2 FQGNSA. The CDR3 covers 15 residues. Germline trimming cut 2 bases from V and 2 bases from J; bases unmatched to any gene: 6. CDR3 nucleotide sequence: TGTGCCAGCAGCTTACTCGGGGGGTCCACCTACGAGCAGTACTTC. This encodes CASSLLGGSTYEQYF.

This chain uses TRBV9 with TRBJ1-2, with D unclear. The V and J ends lost 0 bases and 4 bases respectively, with 10 bases between them. Germline-derived CDR1 and CDR2 are SGDLS and YYNGEE. CDR3 length: 14 residues. The CDR3 DNA sequence: TGTGCCAGCAGCGTAGAGGGCACTTTCTATGGCTACACCTTC. Protein sequence: CASSVEGTFYGYTF.

This chain links TRBV6-2 or TRBV6-3 with TRBJ2-5, with TRBD1 as a possible D gene (6 bases). Between the trimmed V and J ends, which lost 6 bases and 4 bases, there was a span of 21 bases. Germline V gives CDR1 MNHEY, CDR2 SVGEGT. CDR3 length: 16 amino acids. CDR3 coding DNA: TGTGCCAGCAGAGTCCACAGGGATCGAGTAGTAGAGACCCAGTACTTC. Translated, it gives CASRVHRDRVVETQYF.

The V call is TRBV5-1, the J call TRBJ2-1, with 7 nucleotides matching TRBD1. Looked up from germline, CDR1 is SGHRS and CDR2 is YFSETQ. This CDR3 is 15 amino acids long. V dropped 4 bases and J dropped 2; count of bases not matched to a gene: 6. Here the CDR3 DNA reads TGCGCCAGCAGCGCATACAGGGGACCCTACAATGAGCAGTTCTTC. Its translation: CASSAYRGPYNEQFF.

This clonotype was seen a few times. V is TRBV3-1 and J is TRBJ2-1, with 8 bases aligning to TRBD2. CDR1 and CDR2 from the germline V gene are LGHDT and YNNKEL (reference sequence). The CDR3 runs to 14 residues. The V gene end was trimmed by 0 bases and the J gene end by 7 bases; junction bases not matched to a gene: 2. Here the CDR3 DNA reads TGTGCCAGCAGCCAAGATCCTAGCGGGAATGAGCAGTTCTTC. Translated: CASSQDPSGNEQFF.

V is TRBV6-5 and J is TRBJ2-2, with D maybe TRBD1 (5 bases). The CDR3 is made up of 13 amino acids. The germline V gene encodes CDR1 MNHEY and CDR2 SVGAGI. V lost 2 bases to trimming and J lost 9 bases, with 10 bases between them. Here the CDR3 reads CASSYRGLRELFF. In DNA form, the CDR3 reads TGTGCCAGCAGTTACAGGGGTTTAAGGGAGCTGTTTTTT.

This clonotype showed up just a few times. The J gene is TRBJ2-4, the V gene TRBV20-1, with a weak D call TRBD1 (6 bases). CDR1 is DFQATT and CDR2 is SNEGSKA in the germline V gene (reference sequence). The CDR3 runs 14 residues. V dropped 2 bases and J dropped 9 bases, with 17 bases sitting between them. The CDR3 coding sequence is TGCAGTGCTAGACAGACAGGCGTTAACGGCATTCAGTACTTC. This translates into CSARQTGVNGIQYF.

V and J are TRBV30 and TRBJ2-2, with 8 nucleotides matching TRBD2. CDR1 is GTSNPN, CDR2 SVGIG, per germline (reference sequence). CDR3 length: 15 amino acids. V lost 2 bases, J lost 6 bases, and 8 bases stayed unmatched. The CDR3, as DNA: TGTGCCTGGAGTCCGAGGACTAGCATCCCCGGGGAGCTGTTTTTT. It translates to CAWSPRTSIPGELFF. Full variable domain (remainder filled in from reference TRBV30 and TRBJ2-2): SQTIHQWPATLVQPVGSPLSLECTVEGTSNPNLYWYRQAAGRGLQLLFYSVGIGQISSEVPQNLSASRPQDRQFILSSKKLLLSDSGFYLCAWSPRTSIPGELFFGEGSRLTVL.

V and J are TRBV20-1 and TRBJ1-1, with D unclear. This CDR3 is built from 14 residues. Looked up from germline, CDR1 is DFQATT and CDR2 is SNEGSKA (reference sequence). The V and J ends lost 7 bases and 2 bases respectively, with 17 bases between them. The DNA for the CDR3 is TGCAGTGATACCCGGACCGCAGCAAACACTGAAGCTTTCTTT. It specifies CSDTRTAANTEAFF.

V usage is TRBV19 and J usage is TRBJ1-1; D is ambiguous. This CDR3 contains 14 residues. Germline V lookup: CDR1 LNHDA, CDR2 SQIVND (reference sequence). V was trimmed by 1 base and J by 4 bases, leaving 10 bases between them. The CDR3 sequence: CASSIGGVGTEAFF. CDR3 coding DNA: TGTGCCAGTAGTATAGGTGGGGTCGGCACTGAAGCTTTCTTT.

In its sample, this clonotype was seen a few times. This chain links TRBV12-3 or TRBV12-4 with TRBJ2-1; D unclear. Trimming stripped 5 bases from V and 6 bases from J, with 8 bases between. CDR3 size: 12 residues. CDR3 residues: CASSHLGNEQFF. The CDR3 DNA follows: TGTGCCAGCAGTCATCTAGGCAATGAGCAGTTCTTC.